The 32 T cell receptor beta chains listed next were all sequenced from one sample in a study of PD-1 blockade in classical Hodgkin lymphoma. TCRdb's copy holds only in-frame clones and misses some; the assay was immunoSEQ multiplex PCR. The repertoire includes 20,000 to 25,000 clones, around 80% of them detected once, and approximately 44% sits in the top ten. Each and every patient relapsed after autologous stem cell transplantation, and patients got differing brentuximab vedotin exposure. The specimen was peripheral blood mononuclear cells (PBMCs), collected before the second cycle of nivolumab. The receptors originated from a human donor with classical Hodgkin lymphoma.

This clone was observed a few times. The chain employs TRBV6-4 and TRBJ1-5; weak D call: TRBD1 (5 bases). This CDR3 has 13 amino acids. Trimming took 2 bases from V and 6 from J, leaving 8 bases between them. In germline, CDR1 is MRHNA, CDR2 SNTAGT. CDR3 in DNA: TGTGCCAGCAGTGACGTCGGGGCTCAGCCCCAGCATTTT. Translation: CASSDVGAQPQHF.

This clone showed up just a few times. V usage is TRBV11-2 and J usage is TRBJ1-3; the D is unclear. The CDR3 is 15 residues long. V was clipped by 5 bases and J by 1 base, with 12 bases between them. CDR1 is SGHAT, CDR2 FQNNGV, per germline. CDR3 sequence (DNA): TGTGCCAGCAGCACGCGATACCCGTCTGGAAACACCATATATTTT. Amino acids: CASSTRYPSGNTIYF.

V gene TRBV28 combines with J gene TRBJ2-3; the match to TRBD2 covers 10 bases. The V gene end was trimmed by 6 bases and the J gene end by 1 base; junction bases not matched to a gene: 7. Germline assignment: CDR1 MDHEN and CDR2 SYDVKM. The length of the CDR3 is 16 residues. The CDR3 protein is CASRGIAGGRTDTQYF. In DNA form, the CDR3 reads TGTGCCAGCAGGGGCATAGCGGGAGGCCGCACAGATACGCAGTATTTT.

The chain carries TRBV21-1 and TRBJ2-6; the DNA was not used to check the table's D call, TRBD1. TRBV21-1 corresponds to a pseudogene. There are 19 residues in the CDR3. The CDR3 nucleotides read TGTGCCAGCAGCAAAAATAGGGACAGGGGTAACTCTGGGGCCAACGTCCTGACTTTC. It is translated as CASSKNRDRGNSGANVLTF.

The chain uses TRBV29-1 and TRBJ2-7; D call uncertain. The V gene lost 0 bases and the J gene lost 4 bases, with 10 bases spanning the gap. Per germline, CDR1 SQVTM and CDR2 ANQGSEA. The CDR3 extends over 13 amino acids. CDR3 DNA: TGCAGCGTTGAAGAATTGGGTGATTACGAGCAGTACTTC. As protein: CSVEELGDYEQYF.

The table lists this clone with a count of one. For the CDR3, the DNA is TGTGCCAGCAGTTCCTTAGCGGGAGGGCCGCAAGAAGATACGCAGTATTTT. Its protein product is CASSSLAGGPQEDTQYF. The chain has TRBV11-1 and TRBJ2-3; 11 bases agree with TRBD2. Germline V lookup: CDR1 SGHAT, CDR2 FQDESV (reference sequence). V gave up 6 bases and J gave up 5 bases; unmatched junction bases: 13. The CDR3 totals 17 residues.

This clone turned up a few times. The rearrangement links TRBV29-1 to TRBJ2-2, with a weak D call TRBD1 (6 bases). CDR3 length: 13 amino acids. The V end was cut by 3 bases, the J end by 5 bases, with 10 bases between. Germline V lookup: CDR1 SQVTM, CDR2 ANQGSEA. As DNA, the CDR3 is TGCAGCGTTGAGTTTAGGGGGACCGGGGAGCTGTTTTTT. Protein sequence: CSVEFRGTGELFF.

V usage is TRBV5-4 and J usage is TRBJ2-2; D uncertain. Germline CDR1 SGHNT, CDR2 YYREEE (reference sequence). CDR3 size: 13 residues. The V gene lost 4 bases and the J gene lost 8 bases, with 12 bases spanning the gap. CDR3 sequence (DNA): TGTGCCAGCAGCCTTCTGTGGGGAGGGGAGCTGTTTTTT. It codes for CASSLLWGGELFF.

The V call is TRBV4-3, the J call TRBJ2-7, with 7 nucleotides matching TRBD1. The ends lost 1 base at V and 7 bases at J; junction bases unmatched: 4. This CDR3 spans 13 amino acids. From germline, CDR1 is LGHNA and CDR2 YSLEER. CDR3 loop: CASSQVTGLEQYF. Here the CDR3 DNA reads TGCGCCAGCAGCCAAGTGACAGGGCTTGAGCAGTACTTC.

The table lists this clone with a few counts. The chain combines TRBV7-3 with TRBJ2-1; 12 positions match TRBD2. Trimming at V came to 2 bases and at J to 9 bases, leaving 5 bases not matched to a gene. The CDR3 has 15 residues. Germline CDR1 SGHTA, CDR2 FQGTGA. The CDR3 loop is CASSLRASGRAEQFF. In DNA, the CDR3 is TGTGCCAGCAGCTTACGGGCTAGCGGGAGGGCTGAGCAGTTCTTC.

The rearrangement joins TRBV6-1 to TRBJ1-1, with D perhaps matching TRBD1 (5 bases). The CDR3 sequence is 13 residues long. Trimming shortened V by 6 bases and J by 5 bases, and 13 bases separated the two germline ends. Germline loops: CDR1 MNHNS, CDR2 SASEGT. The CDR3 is CASSRWEGTEAFF. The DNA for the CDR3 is TGTGCCAGCAGCCGGTGGGAGGGGACTGAAGCTTTCTTT.

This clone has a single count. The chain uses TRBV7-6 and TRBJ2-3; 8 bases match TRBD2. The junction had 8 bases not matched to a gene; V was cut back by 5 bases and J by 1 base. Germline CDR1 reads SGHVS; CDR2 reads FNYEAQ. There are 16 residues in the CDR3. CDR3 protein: CASSPREGHGTDTQYF. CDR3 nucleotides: TGTGCCAGCAGCCCACGGGAGGGCCATGGCACAGATACGCAGTATTTT.

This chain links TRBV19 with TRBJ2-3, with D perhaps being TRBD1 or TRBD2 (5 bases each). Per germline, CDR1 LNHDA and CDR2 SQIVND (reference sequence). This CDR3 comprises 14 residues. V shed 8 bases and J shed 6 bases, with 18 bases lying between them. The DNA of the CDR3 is TGTGCCAGTGGGACGACTGTTCGTTTCGATACGCAGTATTTT. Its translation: CASGTTVRFDTQYF.

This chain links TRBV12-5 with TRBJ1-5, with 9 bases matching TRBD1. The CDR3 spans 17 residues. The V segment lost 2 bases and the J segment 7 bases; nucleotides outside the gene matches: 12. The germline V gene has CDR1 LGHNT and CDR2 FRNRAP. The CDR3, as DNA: TGTGCTAGTGGTTTGTACCCCCAAGGGGGGACAGGGCAGCCCCAGCATTTT. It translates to CASGLYPQGGTGQPQHF.

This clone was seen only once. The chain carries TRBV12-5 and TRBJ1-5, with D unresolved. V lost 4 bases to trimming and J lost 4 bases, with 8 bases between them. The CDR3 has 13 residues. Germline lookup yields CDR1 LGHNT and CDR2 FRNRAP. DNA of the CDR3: TGTGCTAGTGGTTCCGGAGTGAATCAGCCCCAGCATTTT. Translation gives CASGSGVNQPQHF.

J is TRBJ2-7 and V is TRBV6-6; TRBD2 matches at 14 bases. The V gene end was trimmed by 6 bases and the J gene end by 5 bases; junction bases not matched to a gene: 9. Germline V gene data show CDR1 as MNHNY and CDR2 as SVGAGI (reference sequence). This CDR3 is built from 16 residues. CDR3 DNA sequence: TGTGCCAGCAGAAAAGGACTAGCGGGAGGTTCCAACGAGCAGTACTTC. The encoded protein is CASRKGLAGGSNEQYF.

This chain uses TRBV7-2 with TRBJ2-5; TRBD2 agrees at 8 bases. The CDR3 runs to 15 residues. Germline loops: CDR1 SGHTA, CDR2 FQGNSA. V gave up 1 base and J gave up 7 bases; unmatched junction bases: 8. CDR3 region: CASSLVWRAGGTQYF. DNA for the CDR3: TGTGCCAGCAGCTTAGTCTGGCGGGCGGGGGGGACCCAGTACTTC.

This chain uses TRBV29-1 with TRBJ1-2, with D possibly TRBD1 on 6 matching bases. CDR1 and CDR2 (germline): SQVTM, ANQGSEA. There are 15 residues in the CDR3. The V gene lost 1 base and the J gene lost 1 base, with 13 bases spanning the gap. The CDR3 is CSVEVLGQFNYGYTF. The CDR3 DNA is TGCAGCGTTGAAGTGTTAGGACAGTTTAACTATGGCTACACCTTC.

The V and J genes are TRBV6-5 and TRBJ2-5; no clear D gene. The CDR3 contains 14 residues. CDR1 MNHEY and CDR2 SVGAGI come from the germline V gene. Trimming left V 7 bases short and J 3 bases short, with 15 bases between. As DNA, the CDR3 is TGTGCCAGCAAAGGGTTTAGGATCGAAGAGACCCAGTACTTC. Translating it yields CASKGFRIEETQYF.

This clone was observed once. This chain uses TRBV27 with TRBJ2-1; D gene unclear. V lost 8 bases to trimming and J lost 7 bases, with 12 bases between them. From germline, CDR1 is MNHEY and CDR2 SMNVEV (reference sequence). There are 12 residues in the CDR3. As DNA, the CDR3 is TGTGCCAGCCTCTCACTGGGGAATGAGCAGTTCTTC. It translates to CASLSLGNEQFF.

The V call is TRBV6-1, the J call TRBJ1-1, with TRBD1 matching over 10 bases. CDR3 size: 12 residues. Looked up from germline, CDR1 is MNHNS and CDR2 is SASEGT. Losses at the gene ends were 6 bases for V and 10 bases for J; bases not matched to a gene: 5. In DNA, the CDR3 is TGTGCCAGCAGCGGACAGGGGGAAAGAGCTTTCTTT. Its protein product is CASSGQGERAFF.

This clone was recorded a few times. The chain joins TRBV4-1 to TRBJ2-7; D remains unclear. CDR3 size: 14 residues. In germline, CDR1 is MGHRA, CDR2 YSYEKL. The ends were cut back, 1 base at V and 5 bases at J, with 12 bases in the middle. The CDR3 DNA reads TGCGCCAGCAGCCAAGTACAGCTCTGGGACGAGCAGTACTTC. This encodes CASSQVQLWDEQYF.

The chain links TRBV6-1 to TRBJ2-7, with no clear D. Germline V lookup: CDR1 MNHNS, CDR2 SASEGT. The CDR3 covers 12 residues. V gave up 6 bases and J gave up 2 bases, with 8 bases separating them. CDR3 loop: CASRGSTYEQYF. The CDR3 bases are TGTGCCAGCAGAGGGTCCACCTACGAGCAGTACTTC.

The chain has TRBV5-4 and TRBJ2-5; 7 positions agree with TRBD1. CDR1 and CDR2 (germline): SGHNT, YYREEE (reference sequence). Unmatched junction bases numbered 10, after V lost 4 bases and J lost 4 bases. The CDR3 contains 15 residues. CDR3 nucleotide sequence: TGTGCCAGCAGCGACGGACAGGAAGGTACAGAGACCCAGTACTTC. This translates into CASSDGQEGTETQYF.

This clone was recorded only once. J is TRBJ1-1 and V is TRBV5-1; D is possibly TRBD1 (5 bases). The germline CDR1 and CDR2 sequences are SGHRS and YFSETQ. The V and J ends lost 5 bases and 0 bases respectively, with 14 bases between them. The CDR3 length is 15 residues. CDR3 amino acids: CASRPGTRVNTEAFF. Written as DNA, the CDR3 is TGCGCCAGCAGACCCGGGACTCGGGTGAACACTGAAGCTTTCTTT.

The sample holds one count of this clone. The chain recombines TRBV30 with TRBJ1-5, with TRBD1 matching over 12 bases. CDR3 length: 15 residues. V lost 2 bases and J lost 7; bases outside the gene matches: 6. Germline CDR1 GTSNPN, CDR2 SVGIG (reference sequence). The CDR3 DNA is TGTGCCTGGAGTCCGGGACAGGGGGCAAAACAGCCCCAGCATTTT. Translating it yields CAWSPGQGAKQPQHF.

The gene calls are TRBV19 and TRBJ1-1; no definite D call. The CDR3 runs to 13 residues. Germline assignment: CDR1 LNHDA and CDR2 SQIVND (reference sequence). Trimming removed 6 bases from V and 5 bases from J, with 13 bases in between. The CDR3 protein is CASSGSRITEAFF. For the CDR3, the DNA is TGTGCCAGTAGCGGGAGTCGGATAACTGAAGCTTTCTTT. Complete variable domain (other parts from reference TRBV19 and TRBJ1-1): DGGITQSPKYLFRKEGQNVTLSCEQNLNHDAMYWYRQDPGQGLRLIYYSQIVNDFQKGDIAEGYSVSREKKESFPLTVTSAQKNPTAFYLCASSGSRITEAFFGQGTRLTVV.

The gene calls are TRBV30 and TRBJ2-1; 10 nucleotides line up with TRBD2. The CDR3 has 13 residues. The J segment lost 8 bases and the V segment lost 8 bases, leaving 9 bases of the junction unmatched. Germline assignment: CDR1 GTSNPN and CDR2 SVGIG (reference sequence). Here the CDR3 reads CAGTGTSEDEQFF. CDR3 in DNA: TGTGCCGGAACCGGGACTAGCGAGGATGAGCAGTTCTTC.

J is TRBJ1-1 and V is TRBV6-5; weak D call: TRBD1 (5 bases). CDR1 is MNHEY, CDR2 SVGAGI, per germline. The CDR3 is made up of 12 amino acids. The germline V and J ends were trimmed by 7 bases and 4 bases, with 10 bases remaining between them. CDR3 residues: CASTIRGTEAFF. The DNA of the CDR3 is TGTGCCAGCACCATAAGGGGCACTGAAGCTTTCTTT.

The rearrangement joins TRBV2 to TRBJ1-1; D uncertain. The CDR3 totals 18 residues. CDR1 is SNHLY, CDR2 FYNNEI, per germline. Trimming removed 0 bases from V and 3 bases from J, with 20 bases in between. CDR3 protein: CASSEARVGKARYTEAFF. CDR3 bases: TGTGCCAGCAGTGAAGCGAGGGTAGGGAAGGCCAGATACACTGAAGCTTTCTTT.

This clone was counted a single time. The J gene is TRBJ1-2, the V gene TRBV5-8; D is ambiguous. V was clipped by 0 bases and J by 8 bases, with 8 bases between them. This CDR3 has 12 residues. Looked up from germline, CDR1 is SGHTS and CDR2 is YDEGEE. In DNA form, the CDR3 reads TGTGCCAGCAGCTTGGACCCAGCGGGCTACACCTTC. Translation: CASSLDPAGYTF. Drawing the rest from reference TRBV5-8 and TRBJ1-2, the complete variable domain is EAGVTQSPTHLIKTRGQQATLRCSPISGHTSVYWYQQALGLGLQFLLWYDEGEERNRGNFPPRFSGRQFPNYSSELNVNALELEDSALYLCASSLDPAGYTFGSGTRLTVV.

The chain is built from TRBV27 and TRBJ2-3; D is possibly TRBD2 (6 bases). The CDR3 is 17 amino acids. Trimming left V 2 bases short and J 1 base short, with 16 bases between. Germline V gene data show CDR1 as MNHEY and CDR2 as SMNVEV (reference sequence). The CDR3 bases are TGTGCCAGCAGTTTAGGGGCGAGCGGGTGGGGCACAGATACGCAGTATTTT. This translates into CASSLGASGWGTDTQYF.